Sequencing of this TCR beta chain was carried out in a study of human versus mouse CDR3 diversity and MHC coevolution. Study as a whole: Each sample yielded about 0.6 x 10^7 to 1.6 x 10^7 valid reads. Study results and caveats: Mice had fewer CDR3 deletions and insertions than humans on average. Among all groups, most of the three human donors showed least clonal inequality.

TCRdb's table, derived via immunoSEQ multiplex PCR, lists solely in-frame clones and lacks some. The sample comprises about 73,000 clones, around 92% of which are singletons, and roughly 0.15% rests with the top ten. This clone was seen just once. Its antigen is not identified. Germline CDR1 and CDR2: LNHNV and YYDKDF (reference sequence). The V and J ends lost 5 bases and 4 bases respectively, with 16 bases between them. This CDR3 has 15 residues. The J gene is TRBJ2-3, the V gene TRBV15; D is unresolved. Source material: naive CD4+ T cells from blood. Subset denoted: CD45RO-negative CD62L-positive naive CD4 T cells. This TCR came from a person aged 30 to 69 in good health. CDR3 in amino acids: CATSSRRLDPDTQYF. The CDR3 nucleotides are TGTGCCACCAGCTCCCGCCGACTTGACCCAGATACGCAGTATTTT. The complete variable domain, with remaining parts taken from reference TRBV15 and TRBJ2-3, reads DAMVIQNPRYQVTQFGKPVTLSCSQTLNHNVMYWYQQKSSQAPKLLFHYYDKDFNNEADTPDNFQSRRPNTSFCFLDIRSPGLGDTAMYLCATSSRRLDPDTQYFGPGTRLTVL.